These T cell receptor beta chains were read from a single sample in a study of technical replicates of blood from a few donors. The assay was immunoSEQ multiplex PCR, and TCRdb's table has in-frame clones only and misses some. The sample lists some 87,000 clones, 80% to 95% seen once, with about 0.4% in the top ten. The sample comprised T cells isolated from PBMCs. The receptors were sampled from a human donor in good health. The CDR3 runs from the conserved cysteine through the conserved F or W. A D gene is named only where the DNA matches it firmly. Clone size is not always given. Where it is, it says once, few, many or a class for expanded clones.

d_call | j_call | clone_size | v_call | cdr3_nt | cdr3_aa
TRBD1 | TRBJ1-1 | . | TRBV5-1 | TGCGCCAGCAGCTTAGACAGGGGGGGGGCTTTCTTT | CASSLDRGGAFF
. | TRBJ1-1 | few | TRBV4-1 | TGCGCCAGCAGCCAAGATTTCTTTTCGGCTTTCTTT | CASSQDFFSAFF
TRBD1 | TRBJ2-1 | . | TRBV6-5 | TGTGCCAGCAGTTCGGGACAGGTGACTATCAATGAGCAGTTCTTC | CASSSGQVTINEQFF
. | TRBJ2-7 | . | TRBV7-6 | TGTGCCAGCAGCCTCCCGGGAGTAAACTACGAGCAGTACTTC | CASSLPGVNYEQYF
TRBD1 | TRBJ1-5 | . | TRBV7-8 | TGTGCCAGCAGCTCGGGACAGGGGGCATATAGCAATCAGCCCCAGCATTTT | CASSSGQGAYSNQPQHF
. | TRBJ2-2 | . | TRBV6-4 | TGTGCCAGCAGTCCCAAGGGGCTAGGCGGGGAGCTGTTTTTT | CASSPKGLGGELFF
TRBD2 | TRBJ2-1 | . | TRBV10-3 | TGTGCCATACGATCCGCTGGGACTAGCGGGAGCAATGAGCAGTTCTTC | CAIRSAGTSGSNEQFF
. | TRBJ2-2 | . | TRBV28 | TGTGCCAGCAGTGGGGGACACACTGCCGGGGAGCTGTTTTTT | CASSGGHTAGELFF
TRBD2 | TRBJ2-1 | few | TRBV29-1 | TGCAGCGTTGATTCAGCGGGAGCCGTGAATGAGCAGTTCTTC | CSVDSAGAVNEQFF
. | TRBJ2-3 | . | TRBV7-2 | TGTGCCAGCAGCTTAGCGTCGGGGTTTGAAGCAGATACGCAGTATTTT | CASSLASGFEADTQYF
TRBD2 | TRBJ2-7 | . | TRBV29-1 | TGCAGCGTTGAGGGGGGGAACTCCTACGAGCAGTACTTC | CSVEGGNSYEQYF
. | TRBJ1-4 | . | TRBV28 | TGTGCCAGCAGTACCGTTAGGAGGGTAAAACTGTTTTTT | CASSTVRRVKLFF
TRBD1 | TRBJ2-5 | . | TRBV30 | TGTGCCTGGAGTCAAGACAGGGACAAGACCCAGTACTTC | CAWSQDRDKTQYF
. | TRBJ1-2 | . | TRBV7-2 | TGTGCCAGCAGCTTAGTTATATCCTCTGGCTACACCTTC | CASSLVISSGYTF
TRBD2 | TRBJ2-7 | . | TRBV13 | TGTGCCAGCAGCCCGCGGGAGGCCTCAGGAGGGTCCTACGAGCAGTACTTC | CASSPREASGGSYEQYF
. | TRBJ1-2 | . | TRBV6-6 | TGTGCCAGCAGTTACTCGAGTGGGGAGGCTAACTATGGCTACACCTTC | CASSYSSGEANYGYTF
. | TRBJ2-4 | . | TRBV28 | TGTGCCAGCAGTTTACTAGGGGACATTCAGTACTTC | CASSLLGDIQYF
TRBD1 | TRBJ1-2 | . | TRBV19 | TGTGCCAGTAGTGACCGGGACAGGGGACTAGCTAACTATGGCTACACCTTC | CASSDRDRGLANYGYTF
. | TRBJ2-2 | . | TRBV5-1 | TGCGCCAGCAGCTTGGAACACCGTACCGGGGAGCTGTTTTTT | CASSLEHRTGELFF
. | TRBJ2-1 | . | TRBV21-1 | TGTGCCAGCAGGGGGACTGCGACGTTCTTC | CASRGTATFF
TRBD1 | TRBJ2-2 | . | TRBV6-4 | TGTGCCAGCAGTGCTTGGGACAGGGAGCTCACCGGGGAGCTGTTTTTT | CASSAWDRELTGELFF
TRBD2 | TRBJ2-1 | . | TRBV9 | TGTGCCAGCAGCACTGCCAACGGACTAGCGGGAGACAGCTCCTACAATGAGCAGTTCTTC | CASSTANGLAGDSSYNEQFF
. | TRBJ1-5 | . | TRBV7-2 | TGTGCCAGCAGCGTCAGGGCCGATCAGCCCCAGCATTTT | CASSVRADQPQHF
. | TRBJ1-1 | . | TRBV5-6 | TGTGCCAGCAGCTTGTTACCTGGGGCGAGTATGAACACTGAAGCTTTCTTT | CASSLLPGASMNTEAFF
. | TRBJ1-1 | . | TRBV30 | TGTGCCTGGAGTGAGGGGCGCGACACTGAAGCTTTCTTT | CAWSEGRDTEAFF
. | TRBJ2-2 | . | TRBV28 | TGTGCCAGCAGTTTGGACAGTGTAACCGGGGAGCTGTTTTTT | CASSLDSVTGELFF
. | TRBJ1-1 | . | TRBV7-9 | TGTGCCAGCAGCTCGCCGTGGGGGGTCATGAACACTGAAGCTTTCTTT | CASSSPWGVMNTEAFF